This record covers a single TCR beta chain. TCRdb reprocessed the PCR reads using MiXCR. This sample has 90,000 or so clones, with approximately 9% found just once. The data derive from a study of metastatic and nonmetastatic thyroid tumors. This CDR3 has 19 residues. The V end lost 2 bases, the J end lost 3 bases, and 24 bases lay between the germline ends. From germline, CDR1 is MNHEY and CDR2 SVGEGT. Patients were all untreated before their thyroid surgery. This sequence originates from a female donor with papillary thyroid cancer or a benign thyroid nodule (not recorded which). Some clones in this sample may be carry-over from other donors' samples. Material for sequencing was blood. The chain joins TRBV6-2 or TRBV6-3 to TRBJ2-3; the D gene could be TRBD1 or TRBD2 (5 bases each). The CDR3 coding sequence is TGTGCCAGCAGTTACCCGGACACCCACTCTTGGGAGAAAACAGATACGCAGTATTTT. Amino acid sequence: CASSYPDTHSWEKTDTQYF.